One sample yielded the 25 T cell receptor beta chains listed below, sequenced in a study of blood T cell repertoires in COVID-19. Profiling relied on immunoSEQ multiplex PCR, and the TCRdb table lists in-frame clones only, not all of them. Of about 420,000 clones detected, 70% to 90% appear once; the ten largest clones hold 0.8% to 0.9%. Specimen: peripheral blood. The receptors stem from a man in his late teens or twenties with COVID-19, enrolled during active disease.

The J gene is TRBJ2-6, the V gene TRBV13, with TRBD2 as a possible D gene (6 bases). The germline V gene encodes CDR1 PRHDT and CDR2 FYEKMQ (reference sequence). The CDR3 totals 16 residues. V was clipped by 5 bases and J by 0 bases, with 11 bases between them. In DNA form, the CDR3 reads TGTGCCAGCAGCCTGGGACTTATCTCTGGGGCCAACGTCCTGACTTTC. The encoded protein is CASSLGLISGANVLTF.

This sequence joins TRBV6-5 and TRBJ1-5; 12 nucleotides match TRBD1. The CDR3 totals 15 residues. Germline V gene sequence: CDR1 MNHEY, CDR2 SVGAGI. V was pared by 6 bases and J by 7 bases, with 7 bases of the junction left unmatched. The CDR3 region is CASSPGTGGWQPQHF. As DNA, the CDR3 is TGTGCCAGCAGCCCCGGGACAGGGGGCTGGCAGCCCCAGCATTTT.

This chain links TRBV7-9 with TRBJ2-3, with 8 bases fitting TRBD2. The trim removed 2 bases at V and 4 bases at J, leaving 5 bases unmatched. CDR1 and CDR2 (germline): SEHNR, FQNEAQ (reference sequence). The CDR3 is made up of 15 amino acids. The chain's CDR3 is CASSLRGGDADTQYF. In DNA form, the CDR3 reads TGTGCCAGCAGCTTACGGGGGGGCGACGCAGATACGCAGTATTTT.

The gene calls are TRBV2 and TRBJ2-5; possibly TRBD2 for D (6 bases). The CDR3 extends over 13 amino acids. CDR1 is SNHLY and CDR2 is FYNNEI in the germline V gene. V was pared by 8 bases and J by 4 bases, with 14 bases between. CDR3 region: CASGGAGTETQYF. DNA of the CDR3: TGTGCCAGCGGAGGTGCGGGAACAGAGACCCAGTACTTC.

This rearrangement joins TRBV2 to TRBJ2-4; 7 bases line up with TRBD1. The junction had 8 bases not matched to a gene; V was cut back by 7 bases and J by 5 bases. This CDR3 comprises 14 residues. The germline V gene encodes CDR1 SNHLY and CDR2 FYNNEI. CDR3 loop: CASMQGVRENIQYF. As DNA, the CDR3 is TGTGCCAGCATGCAGGGGGTTCGGGAAAACATTCAGTACTTC.

V gene TRBV11-3 combines with J gene TRBJ1-5; a possible D gene is TRBD1 (5 bases). The CDR3 consists of 14 residues. Trimming stripped 0 bases from V and 6 bases from J, with 9 bases between. Germline-derived CDR1 and CDR2 are SGHNT and YENEEA. The CDR3 is CASSLDPQGQPQHF. The CDR3 bases are TGTGCCAGCAGCTTAGATCCCCAGGGTCAGCCCCAGCATTTT.

This clone occurred once. The gene calls are TRBV13 and TRBJ2-2, with D tentatively TRBD2 (7 bases). Trimming shortened V by 5 bases and J by 0 bases, and 16 bases separated the two germline ends. The germline V gene encodes CDR1 PRHDT and CDR2 FYEKMQ (reference sequence). This CDR3 has 17 amino acids. The DNA for the CDR3 is TGTGCCAGCAGCACAAGGGGGGGCTTCACGAACACCGGGGAGCTGTTTTTT. Translation: CASSTRGGFTNTGELFF.

This clone was picked up a small number of times. This chain connects TRBV25-1 to TRBJ1-5; D is ambiguous. CDR1 is MGHDK, CDR2 SYGVNS, per germline. CDR3 length equals 13 residues. Trimming shortened V by 5 bases and J by 0 bases, and 5 bases separated the two germline ends. CDR3: CASSQYSNQPQHF. The CDR3 nucleotides read TGTGCCAGCAGTCAGTATAGCAATCAGCCCCAGCATTTT.

J is TRBJ1-1 and V is TRBV2; the D gene is possibly TRBD1 (5 bases). Germline CDR1 reads SNHLY; CDR2 reads FYNNEI. V dropped 5 bases and J dropped 10 bases, with 14 bases sitting between them. The CDR3 consists of 12 residues. The CDR3 reads CASSRATGGAFF. CDR3 DNA sequence: TGTGCCAGCAGTCGAGCTACAGGTGGAGCTTTCTTT.

This sequence joins TRBV5-4 and TRBJ2-1; 14 bases match TRBD2. CDR3 length: 17 amino acids. The ends lost 5 bases at V and 7 bases at J; junction bases unmatched: 11. CDR1 is SGHNT and CDR2 is YYREEE in the germline V gene (reference sequence). CDR3 sequence: CASRWGLAGDRWNEQFF. CDR3 coding DNA: TGTGCCAGCAGGTGGGGACTAGCGGGAGATCGATGGAATGAGCAGTTCTTC.

This chain connects TRBV6-1 to TRBJ2-7; 7 bases align to TRBD1. V was clipped by 4 bases and J by 2 bases; unmatched bases: 14. The germline V gene has CDR1 MNHNS and CDR2 SASEGT. The CDR3 contains 17 residues. CDR3 amino acids: CASSVLTRWDSTYEQYF. CDR3 DNA: TGTGCCAGCAGTGTCCTCACACGCTGGGACAGTACCTACGAGCAGTACTTC.

The chain is built from TRBV5-4 and TRBJ2-5; TRBD1 might be the D (5 bases). Germline V gene sequence: CDR1 SGHNT, CDR2 YYREEE (reference sequence). Trimming left V 0 bases short and J 1 base short, with 7 bases between. CDR3 size: 14 residues. The chain's CDR3 is CASSLGDSQETQYF. CDR3 sequence (DNA): TGTGCCAGCAGCTTGGGAGACAGCCAAGAGACCCAGTACTTC.

The chain is built from TRBV5-1 and TRBJ1-2, with unresolved D. CDR3 length: 15 amino acids. Deletions cut 0 bases from V and 4 bases from J, with 13 bases between. Germline V gene data show CDR1 as SGHRS and CDR2 as YFSETQ. The CDR3: CASSLDSGKGYGYTF. DNA for the CDR3: TGCGCCAGCAGCTTGGATTCGGGTAAAGGCTATGGCTACACCTTC.

The rearrangement links TRBV6-5 to TRBJ1-2; 8 bases agree with TRBD1. The CDR3 consists of 14 residues. Germline lookup yields CDR1 MNHEY and CDR2 SVGAGI. The ends lost 6 bases at V and 4 bases at J; junction bases unmatched: 7. CDR3: CASRLSGTGYGYTF. In DNA form, the CDR3 reads TGTGCCAGCAGATTATCCGGGACAGGCTATGGCTACACCTTC.

The chain has TRBV29-1 and TRBJ2-7; 10 bases line up with TRBD2. With V trimmed by 5 bases and J by 0 bases, 16 bases remained unmatched. The CDR3 has 18 residues. Germline V CDR1 and CDR2: SQVTM, ANQGSEA. The CDR3 sequence: CSVLGQTTTSGDSYEQYF. The CDR3 bases are TGCAGCGTTCTCGGACAGACGACAACTAGCGGGGACTCCTACGAGCAGTACTTC.

This sequence joins TRBV7-9 and TRBJ2-7, with 16 bases matching TRBD2. The junction had 6 bases not matched to a gene; V was cut back by 5 bases and J by 2 bases. In germline, CDR1 is SEHNR, CDR2 FQNEAQ (reference sequence). The CDR3 totals 17 residues. The CDR3: CASSPGLAGGDAYEQYF. CDR3 DNA sequence: TGTGCCAGCAGCCCGGGACTAGCGGGAGGGGATGCCTACGAGCAGTACTTC.

This chain connects TRBV10-3 to TRBJ2-7; 8 bases align to TRBD1. With 2 bases clipped from V and 3 bases from J, the junction kept 6 bases outside the gene matches. Germline V gene data show CDR1 as ENHRY and CDR2 as SYGVKD. The CDR3 length is 15 residues. The CDR3 reads CAISEDRDRLYEQYF. The CDR3 region has the DNA TGTGCCATCAGTGAGGACCGGGACAGGCTCTACGAGCAGTACTTC.

This chain joins TRBV2 and TRBJ2-3; TRBD2 matches 14 bases. V lost 3 bases to trimming and J lost 0 bases; unmatched junction nucleotides: 5. The CDR3 is 18 amino acids. Germline-derived CDR1 and CDR2 are SNHLY and FYNNEI. DNA for the CDR3: TGTGCCAGCAGTGAGATGACTAGCGGGGGGGTAAGCACAGATACGCAGTATTTT. Translating gives CASSEMTSGGVSTDTQYF.

V usage is TRBV23-1 and J usage is TRBJ2-3; 7 bases agree with TRBD1. TRBV23-1 is filed as an ORF, its function uncertain. The CDR3 covers 14 residues. V was pared by 8 bases and J by 2 bases, with 7 bases of the junction left unmatched. CDR3 amino acids: CASSRDSNTDTQYF. Written as DNA, the CDR3 is TGCGCCAGCTCCCGGGACAGTAACACAGATACGCAGTATTTT.

The chain is built from TRBV7-3 and TRBJ2-1; the D gene is possibly TRBD2 (6 bases). The CDR3 loop spans 17 amino acids. The germline V and J ends were trimmed by 5 bases and 4 bases, with 21 bases remaining between them. In germline, CDR1 is SGHTA, CDR2 FQGTGA. The CDR3 nucleotides read TGTGCCAGCAGCAGACAAGGCGGGGTTGGAAGATACAATGAGCAGTTCTTC. Its protein is CASSRQGGVGRYNEQFF.

V and J are TRBV9 and TRBJ2-2; TRBD2 might be the D (6 bases). Trimming removed 0 bases from V and 7 bases from J, with 13 bases in between. Germline lookup yields CDR1 SGDLS and CDR2 YYNGEE. This CDR3 is 15 amino acids long. The CDR3 region has the DNA TGTGCCAGCAGCGTAGGGCCCGGGGGTGTCGGGGAGCTGTTTTTT. This encodes CASSVGPGGVGELFF.

The chain employs TRBV27 and TRBJ2-7; TRBD1 aligns across 8 bases. Germline CDR1 reads MNHEY; CDR2 reads SMNVEV (reference sequence). The V segment lost 0 bases and the J segment 7 bases; nucleotides outside the gene matches: 8. The CDR3 is made up of 15 amino acids. CDR3 bases: TGTGCCAGCAGTTTATCTAGGACAGGGACGAAAGAGCAGTACTTC. It yields the protein CASSLSRTGTKEQYF.

The chain joins TRBV4-2 to TRBJ2-1; TRBD2 matches at 12 bases. The trim removed 0 bases at V and 7 bases at J, leaving 10 bases unmatched. Looked up from germline, CDR1 is LGHNA and CDR2 is YNFKEQ. This CDR3 has 18 amino acids. The CDR3 DNA follows: TGTGCCAGCAGCCAAGAAATGAACGTCCTAGCGGGAGGGAATGAGCAGTTCTTC. This gives the protein CASSQEMNVLAGGNEQFF.

This clone was found once. This rearrangement joins TRBV18 to TRBJ2-1; 9 bases agree with TRBD2. The V gene's germline CDR1 is KGHSH and CDR2 LQKENI. The CDR3 spans 13 residues. The trim removed 3 bases at V and 8 bases at J, leaving 2 bases unmatched. DNA for the CDR3: TGTGCCAGCTCACCCGGGACTAGCTATGAGCAGTTCTTC. Protein: CASSPGTSYEQFF.

This clone was seen only once. The chain joins TRBV20-1 to TRBJ2-3; TRBD2 might be the D (6 bases). The CDR3 spans 15 residues. V was shortened by 3 bases and J by 0 bases, with 13 bases between the two germline ends. Germline values: CDR1 DFQATT, CDR2 SNEGSKA (reference sequence). CDR3 sequence: CSASRLASSTDTQYF. The CDR3 DNA sequence: TGCAGTGCTAGTCGTCTAGCGTCTAGCACAGATACGCAGTATTTT.